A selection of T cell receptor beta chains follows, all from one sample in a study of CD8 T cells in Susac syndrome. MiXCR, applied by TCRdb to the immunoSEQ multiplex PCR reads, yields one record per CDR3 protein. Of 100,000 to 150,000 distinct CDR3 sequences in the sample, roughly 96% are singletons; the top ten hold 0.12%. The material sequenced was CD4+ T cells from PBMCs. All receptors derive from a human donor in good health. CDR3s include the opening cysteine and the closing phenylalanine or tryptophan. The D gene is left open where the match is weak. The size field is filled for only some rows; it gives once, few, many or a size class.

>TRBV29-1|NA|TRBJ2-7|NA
CSVEARSYEQYF
TGCAGCGTTGAGGCCAGGTCCTACGAGCAGTACTTC
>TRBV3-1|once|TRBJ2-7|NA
CASSQVVYEQYF
TGTGCCAGCAGCCAAGTAGTTTACGAGCAGTACTTC
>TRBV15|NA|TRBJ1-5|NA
CATSKGFQPQHF
TGTGCCACCAGTAAGGGTTTTCAGCCCCAGCATTTT
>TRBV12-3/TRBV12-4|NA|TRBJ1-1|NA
CASSSRGRGSTEAFF
TGTGCCAGCAGTAGCCGGGGGAGGGGGTCCACTGAAGCTTTCTTT
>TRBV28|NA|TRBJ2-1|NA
CASSSKYNEQFF
TGTGCCAGCAGTTCGAAATACAATGAGCAGTTCTTC
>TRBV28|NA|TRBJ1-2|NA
CASSLGFPLQGYTF
TGTGCCAGCAGTTTGGGGTTTCCACTGCAGGGCTACACCTTC
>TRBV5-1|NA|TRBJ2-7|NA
CASSLEWGAYEQYF
TGCGCCAGCAGCTTGGAGTGGGGAGCCTACGAGCAGTACTTC
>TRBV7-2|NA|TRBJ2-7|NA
CASSQMTLGYEQYF
TGTGCCAGCAGTCAGATGACTCTCGGCTACGAGCAGTACTTC
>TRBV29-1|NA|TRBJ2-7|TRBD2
CSVVRGGAKEQYF
TGCAGCGTTGTCCGGGGGGGGGCTAAGGAGCAGTACTTC
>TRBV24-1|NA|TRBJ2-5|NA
CATSDLKPGMEGFGLETQYF
TGTGCCACCAGTGATTTGAAGCCAGGCATGGAAGGTTTCGGGTTGGAGACCCAGTACTTC
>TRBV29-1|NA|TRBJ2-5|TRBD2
CSAGTSGSVGETQYF
TGCAGCGCCGGGACTAGCGGGAGTGTGGGGGAGACCCAGTACTTC
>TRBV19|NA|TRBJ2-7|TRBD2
CASSTRSSGSYEQYF
TGTGCCAGTAGTACCCGGTCTAGCGGGAGTTACGAGCAGTACTTC
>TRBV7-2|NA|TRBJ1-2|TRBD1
CASSQTGGAGGYTF
TGTGCCAGCAGCCAAACAGGGGGCGCAGGGGGCTACACCTTC
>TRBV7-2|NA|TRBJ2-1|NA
CASSSGRGGNEQFF
TGTGCCAGCAGCTCCGGCCGAGGGGGCAATGAGCAGTTCTTC
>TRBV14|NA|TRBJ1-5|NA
CASSHSNQPQHF
TGTGCCAGCAGCCATAGCAATCAGCCCCAGCATTTT
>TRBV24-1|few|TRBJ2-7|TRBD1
CATSDSSRTGNPYEQYF
TGTGCCACCAGTGATTCCTCCAGGACAGGGAATCCCTACGAGCAGTACTTC
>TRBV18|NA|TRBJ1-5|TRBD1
CASSLGTARMNNQPQHF
TGTGCCAGCTCACTTGGGACAGCTCGGATGAACAATCAGCCCCAGCATTTT
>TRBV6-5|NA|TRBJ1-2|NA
CASSYFGTATGNYGYTF
TGTGCCAGCAGTTACTTTGGGACGGCAACAGGGAACTATGGCTACACCTTC
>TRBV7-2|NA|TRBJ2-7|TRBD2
CASSQGGTSNYEQYF
TGTGCCAGCAGCCAAGGCGGGACTAGCAACTACGAGCAGTACTTC
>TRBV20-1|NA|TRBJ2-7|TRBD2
CSAFRREGRHEQYF
TGCAGTGCCTTTCGACGGGAGGGCCGTCACGAGCAGTACTTC
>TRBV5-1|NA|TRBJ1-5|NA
CASSADGSNQPQHF
TGCGCCAGCAGCGCCGACGGTAGCAATCAGCCCCAGCATTTT
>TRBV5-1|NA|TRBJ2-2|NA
CASSLGLGETGELFF
TGCGCCAGCAGCTTGGGGCTCGGGGAGACCGGGGAGCTGTTTTTT
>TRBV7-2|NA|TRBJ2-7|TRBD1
CASSLGIGRGLREQYF
TGTGCCAGCAGCTTAGGGATCGGCAGGGGGCTTCGAGAGCAGTACTTC
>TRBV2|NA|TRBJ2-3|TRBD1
CASSGTGPRTDTQYF
TGTGCCAGCAGCGGGACAGGACCCCGCACAGATACGCAGTATTTT
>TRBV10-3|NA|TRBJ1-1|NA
CAIKGWQDIEAFF
TGTGCCATCAAGGGGTGGCAGGACATTGAAGCTTTCTTT
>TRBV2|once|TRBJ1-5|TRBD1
CASSAGQGASQPQHF
TGTGCCAGCAGTGCCGGACAGGGGGCGAGTCAGCCCCAGCATTTT
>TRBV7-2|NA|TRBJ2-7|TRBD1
CASSLTPGQGANEQYF
TGTGCCAGCAGCTTAACTCCGGGACAGGGGGCTAACGAGCAGTACTTC
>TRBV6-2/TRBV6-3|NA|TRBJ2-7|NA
CASRTAGSSYEQYF
TGTGCCAGCAGAACGGCAGGGAGCTCCTACGAGCAGTACTTC
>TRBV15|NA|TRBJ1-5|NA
CATSRPNQPQHF
TGTGCCACCAGCAGACCAAATCAGCCCCAGCATTTT
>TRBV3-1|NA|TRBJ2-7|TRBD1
CASSQGTGLREQYF
TGTGCCAGCAGCCAAGGGACAGGTTTACGCGAGCAGTACTTC
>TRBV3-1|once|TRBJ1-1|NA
CASRMDGGNTEAFF
TGTGCCAGCAGGATGGACGGAGGGAACACTGAAGCTTTCTTT
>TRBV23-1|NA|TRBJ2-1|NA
CASSQSKRYNNEQFF
TGCGCCAGCAGTCAATCAAAGCGGTACAACAATGAGCAGTTCTTC
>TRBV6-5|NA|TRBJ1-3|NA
CASSYERDRGGTIYF
TGTGCCAGCAGTTACGAGAGGGATCGAGGCGGTACCATATATTTT
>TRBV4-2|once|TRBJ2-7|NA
CASSLDLGVTPLYGDYEQYF
TGTGCCAGCAGCCTAGACCTTGGGGTCACCCCCCTATATGGGGACTACGAGCAGTACTTC
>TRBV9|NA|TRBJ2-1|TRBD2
CASSVQTSAGSEQFF
TGTGCCAGCAGCGTTCAAACTAGCGCTGGGTCTGAGCAGTTCTTC
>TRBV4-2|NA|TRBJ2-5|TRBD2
CASSQDLSSGRKQTQYF
TGTGCCAGCAGCCAAGACCTATCTAGCGGGAGGAAACAGACCCAGTACTTC
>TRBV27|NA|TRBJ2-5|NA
CASSSGQWMETQYF
TGTGCCAGCAGTTCCGGACAGTGGATGGAGACCCAGTACTTC
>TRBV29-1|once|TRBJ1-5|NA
CSVLGGGNQPQHF
TGCAGCGTTCTAGGGGGGGGCAATCAGCCCCAGCATTTT
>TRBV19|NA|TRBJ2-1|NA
CASSTYSSYNEQFF
TGTGCCAGTAGTACCTACAGCTCCTACAATGAGCAGTTCTTC
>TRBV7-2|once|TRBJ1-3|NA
CASSSPGPGNTIYF
TGTGCCAGCAGCTCGCCCGGGCCTGGAAACACCATATATTTT
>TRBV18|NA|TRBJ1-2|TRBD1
CASSPLLTGSAGGYTF
TGTGCCAGCTCACCCCTGTTGACAGGGAGCGCCGGGGGCTACACCTTC
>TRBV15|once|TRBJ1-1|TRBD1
CATSSETGVNTEAFF
TGTGCCACCAGCAGCGAGACAGGGGTGAACACTGAAGCTTTCTTT
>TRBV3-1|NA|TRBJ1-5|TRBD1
CASSPGTGFQPQHF
TGTGCCAGCAGCCCAGGGACAGGGTTTCAGCCCCAGCATTTT